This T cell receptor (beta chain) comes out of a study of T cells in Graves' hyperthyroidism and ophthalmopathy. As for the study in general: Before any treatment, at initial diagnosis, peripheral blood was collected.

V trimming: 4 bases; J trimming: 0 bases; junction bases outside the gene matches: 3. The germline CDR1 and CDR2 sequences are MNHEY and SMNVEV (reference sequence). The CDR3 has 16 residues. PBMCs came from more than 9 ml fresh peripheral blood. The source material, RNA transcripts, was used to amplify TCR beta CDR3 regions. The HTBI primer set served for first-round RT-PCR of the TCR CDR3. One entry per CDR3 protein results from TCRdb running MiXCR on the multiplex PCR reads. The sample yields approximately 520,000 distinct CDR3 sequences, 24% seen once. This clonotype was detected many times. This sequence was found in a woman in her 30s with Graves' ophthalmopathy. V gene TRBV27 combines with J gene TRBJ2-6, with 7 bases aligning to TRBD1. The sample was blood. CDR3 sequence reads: CASSWTGSSGANVLTF. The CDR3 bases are TGTGCCAGCAGTTGGACAGGCAGCTCTGGGGCCAACGTCCTGACTTTC.